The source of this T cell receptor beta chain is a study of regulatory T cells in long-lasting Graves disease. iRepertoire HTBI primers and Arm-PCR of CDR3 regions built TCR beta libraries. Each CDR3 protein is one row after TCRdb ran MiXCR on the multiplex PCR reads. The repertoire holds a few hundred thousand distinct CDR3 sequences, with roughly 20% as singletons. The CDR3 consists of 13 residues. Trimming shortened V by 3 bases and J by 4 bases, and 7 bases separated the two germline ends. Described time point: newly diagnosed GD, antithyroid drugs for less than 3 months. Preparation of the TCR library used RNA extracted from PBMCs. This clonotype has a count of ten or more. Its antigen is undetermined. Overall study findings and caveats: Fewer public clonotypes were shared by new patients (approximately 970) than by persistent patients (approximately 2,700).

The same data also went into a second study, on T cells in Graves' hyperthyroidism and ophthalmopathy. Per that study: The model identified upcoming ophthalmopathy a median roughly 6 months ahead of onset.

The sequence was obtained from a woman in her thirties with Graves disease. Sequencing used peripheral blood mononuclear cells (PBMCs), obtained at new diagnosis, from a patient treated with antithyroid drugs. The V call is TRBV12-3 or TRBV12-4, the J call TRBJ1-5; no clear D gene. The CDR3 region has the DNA TGTGCCAGCAGTTTCGGCCCAAATCAGCCCCAGCATTTT. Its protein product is CASSFGPNQPQHF.